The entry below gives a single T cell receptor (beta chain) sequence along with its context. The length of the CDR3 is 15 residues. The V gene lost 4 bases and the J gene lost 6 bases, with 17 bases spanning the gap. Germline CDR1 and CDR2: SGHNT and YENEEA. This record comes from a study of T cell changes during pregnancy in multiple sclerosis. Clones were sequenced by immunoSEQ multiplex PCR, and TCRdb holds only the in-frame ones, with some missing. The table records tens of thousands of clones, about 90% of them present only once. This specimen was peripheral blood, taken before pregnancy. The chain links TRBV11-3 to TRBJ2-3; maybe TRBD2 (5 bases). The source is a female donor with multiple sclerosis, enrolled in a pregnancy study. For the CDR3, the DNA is TGTGCCAGCAGCTCCAGAGGGTCAGTAGGGGATACGCAGTATTTT. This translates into CASSSRGSVGDTQYF.